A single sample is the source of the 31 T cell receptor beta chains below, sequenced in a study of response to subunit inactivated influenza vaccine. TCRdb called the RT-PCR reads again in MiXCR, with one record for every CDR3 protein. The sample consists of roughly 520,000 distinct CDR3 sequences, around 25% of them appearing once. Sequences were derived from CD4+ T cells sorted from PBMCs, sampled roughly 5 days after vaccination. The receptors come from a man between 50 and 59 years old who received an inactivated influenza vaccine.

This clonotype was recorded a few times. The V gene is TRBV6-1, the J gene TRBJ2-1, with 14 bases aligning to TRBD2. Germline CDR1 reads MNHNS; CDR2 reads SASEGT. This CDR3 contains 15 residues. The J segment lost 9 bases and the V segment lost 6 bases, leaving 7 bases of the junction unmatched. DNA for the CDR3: TGTGCCAGCAGAGAGGGACTAGCGGGGGCATTTGAGCAGTTCTTC. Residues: CASREGLAGAFEQFF.

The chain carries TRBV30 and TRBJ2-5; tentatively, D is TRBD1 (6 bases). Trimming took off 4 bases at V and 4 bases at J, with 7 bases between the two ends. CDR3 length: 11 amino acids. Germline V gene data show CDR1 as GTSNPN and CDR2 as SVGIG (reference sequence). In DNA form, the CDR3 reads TGTGCCTGGAAGACAGGAGAGACCCAGTACTTC. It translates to CAWKTGETQYF.

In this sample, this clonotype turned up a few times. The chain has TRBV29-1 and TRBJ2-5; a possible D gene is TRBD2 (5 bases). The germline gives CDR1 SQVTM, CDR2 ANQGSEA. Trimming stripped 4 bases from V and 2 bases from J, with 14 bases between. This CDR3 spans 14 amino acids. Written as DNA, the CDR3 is TGCAGCGTTGGCTCGAGACGGACTCAAGAGACCCAGTACTTC. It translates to CSVGSRRTQETQYF. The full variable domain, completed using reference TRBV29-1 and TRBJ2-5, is SAVISQKPSRDICQRGTSLTIQCQVDSQVTMMFWYRQQPGQSLTLIATANQGSEATYESGFVIDKFPISRPNLTFSTLTVSNMSPEDSSIYLCSVGSRRTQETQYFGPGTRLLVL.

The DNA of the CDR3 is TGTGCCAGCAGCCCCAGATCTGGCAATGAGCAGTTCTTC. This gives the protein CASSPRSGNEQFF. The chain joins TRBV6-1 to TRBJ2-1, with D hard to call. Trimming removed 6 bases at V and 6 bases at J, with 12 bases between. The CDR3 length is 13 residues. Germline-derived CDR1 and CDR2 are MNHNS and SASEGT.

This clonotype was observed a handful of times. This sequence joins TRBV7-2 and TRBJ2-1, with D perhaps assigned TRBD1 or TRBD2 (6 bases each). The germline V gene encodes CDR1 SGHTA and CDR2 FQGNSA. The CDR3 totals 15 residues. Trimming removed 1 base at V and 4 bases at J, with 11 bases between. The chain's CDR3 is CASSLERGEYNEQFF. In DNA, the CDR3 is TGTGCCAGCAGCTTAGAAAGGGGGGAGTACAATGAGCAGTTCTTC.

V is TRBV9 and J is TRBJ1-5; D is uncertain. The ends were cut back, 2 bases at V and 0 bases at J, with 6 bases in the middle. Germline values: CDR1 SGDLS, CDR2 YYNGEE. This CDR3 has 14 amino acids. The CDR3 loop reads CASSVGDSNQPQHF. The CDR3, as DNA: TGTGCCAGCAGCGTTGGGGATAGCAATCAGCCCCAGCATTTT.

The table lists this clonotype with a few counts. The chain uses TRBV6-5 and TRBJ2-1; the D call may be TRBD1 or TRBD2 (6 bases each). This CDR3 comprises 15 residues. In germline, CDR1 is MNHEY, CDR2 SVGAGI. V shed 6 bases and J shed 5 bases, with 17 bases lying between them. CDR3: CASSYIRGANNEQFF. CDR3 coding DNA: TGTGCCAGCAGCTATATAAGGGGGGCCAACAATGAGCAGTTCTTC.

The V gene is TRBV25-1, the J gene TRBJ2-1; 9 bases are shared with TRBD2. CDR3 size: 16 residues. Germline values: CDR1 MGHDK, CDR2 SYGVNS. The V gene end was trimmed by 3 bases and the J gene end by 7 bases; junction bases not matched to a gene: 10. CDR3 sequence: CASSDWASGTRNEQFF. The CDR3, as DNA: TGTGCCAGCAGTGACTGGGCTAGCGGGACTCGGAATGAGCAGTTCTTC. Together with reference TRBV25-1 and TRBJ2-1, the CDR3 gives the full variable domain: EADIYQTPRYLVIGTGKKITLECSQTMGHDKMYWYQQDPGMELHLIHYSYGVNSTEKGDLSSESTVSRIRTEHFPLTLESARPSHTSQYLCASSDWASGTRNEQFFGPGTRLTVL.

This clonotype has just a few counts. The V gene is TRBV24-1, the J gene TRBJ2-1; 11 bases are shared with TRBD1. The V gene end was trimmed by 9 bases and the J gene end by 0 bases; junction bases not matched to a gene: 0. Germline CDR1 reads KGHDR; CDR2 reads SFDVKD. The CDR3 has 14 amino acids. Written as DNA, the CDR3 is TGTGCCACCGGACAGGGGGCCTCCTACAATGAGCAGTTCTTC. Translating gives CATGQGASYNEQFF.

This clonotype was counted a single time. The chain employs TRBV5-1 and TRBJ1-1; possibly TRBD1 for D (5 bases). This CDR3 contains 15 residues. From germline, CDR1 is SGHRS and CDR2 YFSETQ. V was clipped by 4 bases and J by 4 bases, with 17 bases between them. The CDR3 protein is CASSAAGTRSTEAFF. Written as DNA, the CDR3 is TGCGCCAGCAGCGCCGCCGGGACTCGGTCCACTGAAGCTTTCTTT.

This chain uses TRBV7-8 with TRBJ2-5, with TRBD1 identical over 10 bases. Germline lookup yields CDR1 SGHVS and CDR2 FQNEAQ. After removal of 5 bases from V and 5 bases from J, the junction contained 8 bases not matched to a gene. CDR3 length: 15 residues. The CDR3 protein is CASSLRQGAWETQYF. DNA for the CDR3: TGTGCCAGCAGCCTTAGACAGGGGGCGTGGGAGACCCAGTACTTC.

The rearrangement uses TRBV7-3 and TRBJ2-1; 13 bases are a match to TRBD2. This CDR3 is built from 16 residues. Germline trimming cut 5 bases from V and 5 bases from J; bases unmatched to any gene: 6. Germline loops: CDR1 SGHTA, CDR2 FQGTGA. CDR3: CASSARLAGGHNEQFF. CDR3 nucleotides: TGTGCCAGCAGCGCCCGACTAGCGGGAGGTCACAATGAGCAGTTCTTC. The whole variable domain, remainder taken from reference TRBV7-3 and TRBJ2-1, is GAGVSQTPSNKVTEKGKYVELRCDPISGHTALYWYRQSLGQGPEFLIYFQGTGAADDSGLPNDRFFAVRPEGSVSTLKIQRTERGDSAVYLCASSARLAGGHNEQFFGPGTRLTVL.

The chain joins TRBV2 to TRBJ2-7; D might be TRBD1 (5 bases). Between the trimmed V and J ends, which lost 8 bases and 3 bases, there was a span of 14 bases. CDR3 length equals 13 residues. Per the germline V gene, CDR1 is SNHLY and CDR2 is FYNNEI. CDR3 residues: CASGAEFRYEQYF. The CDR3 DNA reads TGTGCCAGCGGGGCAGAGTTTCGCTACGAGCAGTACTTC.

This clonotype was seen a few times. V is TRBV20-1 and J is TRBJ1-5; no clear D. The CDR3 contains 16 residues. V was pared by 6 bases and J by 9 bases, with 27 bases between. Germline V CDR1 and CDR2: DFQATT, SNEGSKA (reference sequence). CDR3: CSAQPLHGLDIWPQHF. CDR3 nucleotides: TGCAGTGCCCAACCGTTACACGGGCTTGATATCTGGCCCCAGCATTTT.

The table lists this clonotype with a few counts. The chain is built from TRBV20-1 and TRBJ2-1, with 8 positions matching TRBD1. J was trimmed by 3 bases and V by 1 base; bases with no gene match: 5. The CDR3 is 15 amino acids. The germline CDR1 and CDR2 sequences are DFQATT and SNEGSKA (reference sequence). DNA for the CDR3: TGCAGTGCTAGAGCCCGGGACAGGTACTACAATGAGCAGTTCTTC. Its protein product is CSARARDRYYNEQFF.

As DNA, the CDR3 is TGTGCCACCAGGCTCGGGGCGGTGGGCACAGATACGCAGTATTTT. This sequence encodes CATRLGAVGTDTQYF. The gene calls are TRBV15 and TRBJ2-3; D may correspond to TRBD1 or TRBD2 (5 bases each). V was clipped by 6 bases and J by 1 base, with 14 bases between them. Germline V gene data show CDR1 as LNHNV and CDR2 as YYDKDF (reference sequence). This CDR3 has 15 amino acids.

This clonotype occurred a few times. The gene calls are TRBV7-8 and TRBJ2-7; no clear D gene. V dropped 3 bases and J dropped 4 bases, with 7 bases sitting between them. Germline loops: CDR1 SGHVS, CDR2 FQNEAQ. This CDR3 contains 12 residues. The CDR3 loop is CASSFSLYEQYF. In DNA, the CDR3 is TGTGCCAGCAGCTTTTCGTTGTACGAGCAGTACTTC.

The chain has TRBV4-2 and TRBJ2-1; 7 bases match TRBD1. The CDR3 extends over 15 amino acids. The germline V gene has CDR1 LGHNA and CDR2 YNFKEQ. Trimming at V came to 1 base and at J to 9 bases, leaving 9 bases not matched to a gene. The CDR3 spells CASSQVGTEAGEQFF. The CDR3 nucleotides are TGTGCCAGCAGCCAAGTAGGGACAGAGGCTGGTGAGCAGTTCTTC.

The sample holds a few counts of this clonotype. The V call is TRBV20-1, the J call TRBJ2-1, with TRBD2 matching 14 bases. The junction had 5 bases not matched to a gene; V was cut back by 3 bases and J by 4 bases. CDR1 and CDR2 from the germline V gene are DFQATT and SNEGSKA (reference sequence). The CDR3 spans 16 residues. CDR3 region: CSASGRLAGGYNEQFF. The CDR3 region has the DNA TGCAGTGCTAGTGGTCGACTAGCGGGAGGGTACAATGAGCAGTTCTTC.

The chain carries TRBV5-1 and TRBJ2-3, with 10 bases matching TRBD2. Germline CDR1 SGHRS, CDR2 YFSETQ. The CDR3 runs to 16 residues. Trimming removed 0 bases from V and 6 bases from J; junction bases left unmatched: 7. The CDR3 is CASSLVLAGVSDTQYF. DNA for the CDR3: TGCGCCAGCAGCTTGGTTCTAGCGGGAGTATCGGATACGCAGTATTTT.

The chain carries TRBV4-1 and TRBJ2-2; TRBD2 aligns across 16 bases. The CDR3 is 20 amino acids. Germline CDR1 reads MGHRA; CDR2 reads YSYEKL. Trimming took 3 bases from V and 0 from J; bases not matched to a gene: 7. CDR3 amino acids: CASSQPGLAGGDPNTGELFF. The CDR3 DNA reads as TGCGCCAGCAGCCAGCCGGGACTAGCGGGGGGGGACCCGAACACCGGGGAGCTGTTTTTT.

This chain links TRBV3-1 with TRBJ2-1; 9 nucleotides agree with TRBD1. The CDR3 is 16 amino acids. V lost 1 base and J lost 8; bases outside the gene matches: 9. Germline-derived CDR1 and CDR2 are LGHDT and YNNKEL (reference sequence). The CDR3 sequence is CASSQGGGTGFHEQFF. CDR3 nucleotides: TGTGCCAGCAGCCAAGGAGGGGGGACAGGGTTCCATGAGCAGTTCTTC.

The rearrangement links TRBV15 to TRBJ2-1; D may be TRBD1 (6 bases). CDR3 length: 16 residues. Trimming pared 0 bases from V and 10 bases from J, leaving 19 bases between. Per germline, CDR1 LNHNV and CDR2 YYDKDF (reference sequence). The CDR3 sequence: CATSRDYGAGDREQFF. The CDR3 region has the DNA TGTGCCACCAGCAGAGACTACGGGGCTGGCGACAGGGAGCAGTTCTTC.

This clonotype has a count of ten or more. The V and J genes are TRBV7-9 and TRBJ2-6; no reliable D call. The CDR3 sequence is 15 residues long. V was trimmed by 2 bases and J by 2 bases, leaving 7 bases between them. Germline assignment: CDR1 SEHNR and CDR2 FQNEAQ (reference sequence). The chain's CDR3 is CASSLFGAGANVLTF. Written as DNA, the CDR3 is TGTGCCAGCAGCTTATTCGGTGCTGGGGCCAACGTCCTGACTTTC. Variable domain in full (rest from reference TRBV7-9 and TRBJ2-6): DTGVSQNPRHKITKRGQNVTFRCDPISEHNRLYWYRQTLGQGPEFLTYFQNEAQLEKSRLLSDRFSAERPKGSFSTLEIQRTEQGDSAMYLCASSLFGAGANVLTFGAGSRLTVL.

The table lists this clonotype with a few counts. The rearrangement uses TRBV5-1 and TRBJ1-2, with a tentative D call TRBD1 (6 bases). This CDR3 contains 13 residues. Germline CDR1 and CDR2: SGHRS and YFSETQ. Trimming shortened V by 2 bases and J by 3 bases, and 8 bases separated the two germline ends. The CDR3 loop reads CASSFEGDYGYTF. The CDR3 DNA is TGCGCCAGCAGCTTCGAGGGGGACTATGGCTACACCTTC.

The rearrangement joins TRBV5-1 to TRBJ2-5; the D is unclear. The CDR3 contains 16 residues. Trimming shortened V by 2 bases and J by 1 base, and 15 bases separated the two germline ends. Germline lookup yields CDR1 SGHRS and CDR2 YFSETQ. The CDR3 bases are TGCGCCAGCAGCTTCGGACCCTTACTACGCCAAGAGACCCAGTACTTC. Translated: CASSFGPLLRQETQYF. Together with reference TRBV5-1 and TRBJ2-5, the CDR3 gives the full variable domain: KAGVTQTPRYLIKTRGQQVTLSCSPISGHRSVSWYQQTPGQGLQFLFEYFSETQRNKGNFPGRFSGRQFSNSRSEMNVSTLELGDSALYLCASSFGPLLRQETQYFGPGTRLLVL.

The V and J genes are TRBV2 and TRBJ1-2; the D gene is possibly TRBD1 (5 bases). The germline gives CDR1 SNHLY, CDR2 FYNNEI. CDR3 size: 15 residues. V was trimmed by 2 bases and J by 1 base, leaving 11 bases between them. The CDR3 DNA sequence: TGTGCCAGCAGTGAATTGAGGGGACTTAACTATGGCTACACCTTC. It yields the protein CASSELRGLNYGYTF.

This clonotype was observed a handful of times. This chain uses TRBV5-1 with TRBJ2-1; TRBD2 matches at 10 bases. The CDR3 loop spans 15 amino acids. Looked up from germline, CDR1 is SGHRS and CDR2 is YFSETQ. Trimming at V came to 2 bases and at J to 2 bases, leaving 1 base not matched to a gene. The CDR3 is CASSFTSGTYNEQFF. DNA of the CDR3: TGCGCCAGCAGCTTCACTAGCGGGACCTACAATGAGCAGTTCTTC.

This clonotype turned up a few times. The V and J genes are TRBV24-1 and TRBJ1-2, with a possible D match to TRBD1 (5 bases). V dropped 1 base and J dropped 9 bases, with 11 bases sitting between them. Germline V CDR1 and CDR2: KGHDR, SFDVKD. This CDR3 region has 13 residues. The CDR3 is CATSDFIGGSYTF. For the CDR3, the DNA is TGTGCCACCAGTGATTTTATCGGGGGAAGCTACACCTTC.

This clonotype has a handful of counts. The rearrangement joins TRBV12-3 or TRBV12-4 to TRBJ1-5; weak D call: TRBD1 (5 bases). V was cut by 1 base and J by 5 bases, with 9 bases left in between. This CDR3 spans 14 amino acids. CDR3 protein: CASSLVGRDQPQHF. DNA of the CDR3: TGTGCCAGCAGTTTAGTGGGGCGAGATCAGCCCCAGCATTTT.

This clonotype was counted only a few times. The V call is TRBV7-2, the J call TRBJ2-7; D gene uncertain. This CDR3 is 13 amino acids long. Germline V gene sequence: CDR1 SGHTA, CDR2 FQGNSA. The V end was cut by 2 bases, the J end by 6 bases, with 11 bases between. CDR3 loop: CASSLTQLFEQYF. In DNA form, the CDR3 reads TGTGCCAGCAGCTTAACTCAGCTCTTCGAGCAGTACTTC.